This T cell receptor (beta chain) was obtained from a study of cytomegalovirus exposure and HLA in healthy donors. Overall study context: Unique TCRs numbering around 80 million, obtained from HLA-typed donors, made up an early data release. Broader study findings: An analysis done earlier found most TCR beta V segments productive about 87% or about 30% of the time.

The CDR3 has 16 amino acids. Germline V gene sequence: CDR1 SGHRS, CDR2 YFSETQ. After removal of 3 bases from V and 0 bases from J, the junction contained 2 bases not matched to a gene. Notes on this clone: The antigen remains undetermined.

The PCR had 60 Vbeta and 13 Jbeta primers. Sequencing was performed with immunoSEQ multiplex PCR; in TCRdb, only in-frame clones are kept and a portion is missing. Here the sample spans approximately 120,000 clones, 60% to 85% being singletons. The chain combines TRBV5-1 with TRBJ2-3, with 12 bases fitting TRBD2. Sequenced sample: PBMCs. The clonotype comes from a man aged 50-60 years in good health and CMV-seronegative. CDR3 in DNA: TGCGCCAGCAGCTCCGGGACTAGCGGGAGCACAGATACGCAGTATTTT. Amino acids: CASSSGTSGSTDTQYF.